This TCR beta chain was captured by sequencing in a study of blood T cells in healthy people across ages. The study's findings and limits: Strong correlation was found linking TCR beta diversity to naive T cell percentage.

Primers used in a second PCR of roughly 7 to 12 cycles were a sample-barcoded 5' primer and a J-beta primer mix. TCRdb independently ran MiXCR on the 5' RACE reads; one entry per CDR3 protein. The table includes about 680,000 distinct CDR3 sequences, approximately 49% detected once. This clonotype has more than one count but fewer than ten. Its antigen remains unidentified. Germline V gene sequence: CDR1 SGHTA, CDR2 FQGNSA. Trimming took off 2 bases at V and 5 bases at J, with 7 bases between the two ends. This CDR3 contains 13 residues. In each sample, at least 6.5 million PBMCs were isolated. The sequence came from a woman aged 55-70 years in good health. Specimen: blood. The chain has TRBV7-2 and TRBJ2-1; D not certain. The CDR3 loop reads CASSLWTHNEQFF. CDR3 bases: TGTGCCAGCAGCTTATGGACGCACAATGAGCAGTTCTTC.